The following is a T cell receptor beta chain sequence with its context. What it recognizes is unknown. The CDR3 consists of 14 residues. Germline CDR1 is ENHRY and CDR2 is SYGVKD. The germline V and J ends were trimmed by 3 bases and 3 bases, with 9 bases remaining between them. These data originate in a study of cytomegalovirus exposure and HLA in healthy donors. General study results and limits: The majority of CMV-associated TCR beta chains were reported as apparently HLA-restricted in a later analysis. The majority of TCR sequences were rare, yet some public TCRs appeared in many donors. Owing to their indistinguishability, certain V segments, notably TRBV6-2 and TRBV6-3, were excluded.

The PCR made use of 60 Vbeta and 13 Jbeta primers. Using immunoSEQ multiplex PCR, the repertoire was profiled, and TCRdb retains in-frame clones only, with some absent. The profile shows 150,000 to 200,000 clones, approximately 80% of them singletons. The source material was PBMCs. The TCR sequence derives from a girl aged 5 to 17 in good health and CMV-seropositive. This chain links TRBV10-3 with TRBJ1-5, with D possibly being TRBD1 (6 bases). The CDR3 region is CAISDRGHNQPQHF. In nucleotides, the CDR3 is TGTGCCATCAGTGACAGGGGACACAATCAGCCCCAGCATTTT.